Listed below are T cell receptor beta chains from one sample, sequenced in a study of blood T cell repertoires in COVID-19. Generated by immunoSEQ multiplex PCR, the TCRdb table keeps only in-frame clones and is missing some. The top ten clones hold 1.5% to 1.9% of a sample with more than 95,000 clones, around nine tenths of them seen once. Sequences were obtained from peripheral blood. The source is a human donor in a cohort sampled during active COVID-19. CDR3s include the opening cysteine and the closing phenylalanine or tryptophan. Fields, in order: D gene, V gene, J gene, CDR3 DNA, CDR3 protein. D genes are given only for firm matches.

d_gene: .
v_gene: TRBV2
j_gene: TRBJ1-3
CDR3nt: TGTGCCAGCAGTGAAAGGGCGGGCCGAAACACCATATATTTT
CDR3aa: CASSERAGRNTIYF

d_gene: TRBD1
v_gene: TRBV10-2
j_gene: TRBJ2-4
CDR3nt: TGCGCCAGCAGTGACAGGGGGCGAAAAATTCAGTACTTC
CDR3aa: CASSDRGRKIQYF

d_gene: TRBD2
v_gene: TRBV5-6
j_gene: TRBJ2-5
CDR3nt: TGTGCCAGCAGCCCTCTCCGGGGCGGGGGGGCCGGAGAGACCCAGTACTTC
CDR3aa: CASSPLRGGGAGETQYF

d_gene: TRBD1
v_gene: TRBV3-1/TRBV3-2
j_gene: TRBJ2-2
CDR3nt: TGTGCCAGCAGCCAAGCTCGGACAGGTAACACCGGGGAGCTGTTTTTT
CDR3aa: CASSQARTGNTGELFF

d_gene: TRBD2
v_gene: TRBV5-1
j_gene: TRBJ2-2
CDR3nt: TGCGCCAGCAGCTTGAGGGCTAGCGGATCCACCGGGGAGCTGTTTTTT
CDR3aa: CASSLRASGSTGELFF

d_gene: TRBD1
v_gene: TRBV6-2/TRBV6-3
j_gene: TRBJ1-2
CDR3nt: TGTGCCAGCAGTCGCGGACAGGGATATGGCTACACCTTC
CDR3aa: CASSRGQGYGYTF

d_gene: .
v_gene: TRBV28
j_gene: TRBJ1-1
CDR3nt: TGTGCCAGCAGGTTCTCGGGATTGCGGAACACTGAAGCTTTCTTT
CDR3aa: CASRFSGLRNTEAFF

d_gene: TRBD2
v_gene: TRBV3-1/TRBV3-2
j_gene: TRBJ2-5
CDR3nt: TGTGCCAGCAGCCAATGGGGTAGCGGGAGCCAAGAGACCCAGTACTTC
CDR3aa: CASSQWGSGSQETQYF

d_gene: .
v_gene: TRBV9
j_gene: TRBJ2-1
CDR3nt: TGTGCCAGCAGCGTAGGCAGGGGTGGGCAGTTCTTC
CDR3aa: CASSVGRGGQFF

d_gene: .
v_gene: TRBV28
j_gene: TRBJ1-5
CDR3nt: TGTGCCAGCAGTTTAGCAGGTCAGCCCCAGCATTTT
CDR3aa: CASSLAGQPQHF

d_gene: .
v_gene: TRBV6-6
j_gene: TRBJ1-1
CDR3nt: TGTGCCAGCAGTTACTCGCAGATCATGAACACTGAAGCTTTCTTT
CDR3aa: CASSYSQIMNTEAFF

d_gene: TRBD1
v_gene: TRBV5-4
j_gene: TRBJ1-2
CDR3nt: TGTGCCAGCAGCTTGGTGGCAGGGGGAAACTATGGCTACACCTTC
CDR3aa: CASSLVAGGNYGYTF

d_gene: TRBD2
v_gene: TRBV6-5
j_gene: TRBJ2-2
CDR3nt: TGTGCCAGCAAGGAACTAGCGGGGGCCGGGGAGCTGTTTTTT
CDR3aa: CASKELAGAGELFF

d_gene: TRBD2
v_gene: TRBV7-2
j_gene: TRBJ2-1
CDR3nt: TGTGCCAGCAGCGTCGGGAGGATGGGCAATGAGCAGTTCTTC
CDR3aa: CASSVGRMGNEQFF